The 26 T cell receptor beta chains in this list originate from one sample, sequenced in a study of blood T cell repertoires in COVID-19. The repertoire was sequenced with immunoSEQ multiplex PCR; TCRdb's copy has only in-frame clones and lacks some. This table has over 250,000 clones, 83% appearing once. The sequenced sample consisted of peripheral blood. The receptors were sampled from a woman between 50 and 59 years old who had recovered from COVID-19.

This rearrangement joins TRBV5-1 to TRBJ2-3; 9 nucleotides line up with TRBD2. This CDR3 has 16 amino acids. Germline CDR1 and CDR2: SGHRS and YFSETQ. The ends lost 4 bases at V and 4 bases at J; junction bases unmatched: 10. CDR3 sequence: CASSPPGTSLPDTQYF. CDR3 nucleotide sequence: TGCGCCAGCAGCCCTCCCGGGACTAGCCTCCCAGATACGCAGTATTTT. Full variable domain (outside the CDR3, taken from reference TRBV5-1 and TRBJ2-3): KAGVTQTPRYLIKTRGQQVTLSCSPISGHRSVSWYQQTPGQGLQFLFEYFSETQRNKGNFPGRFSGRQFSNSRSEMNVSTLELGDSALYLCASSPPGTSLPDTQYFGPGTRLTVL.

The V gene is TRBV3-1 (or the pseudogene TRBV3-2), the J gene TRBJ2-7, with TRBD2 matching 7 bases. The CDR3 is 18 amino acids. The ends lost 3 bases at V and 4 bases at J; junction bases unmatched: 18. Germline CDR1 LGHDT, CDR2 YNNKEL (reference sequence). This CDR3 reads CASSHKRPRRELLYEQYF. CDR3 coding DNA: TGTGCCAGCAGCCACAAGCGTCCCCGGCGGGAGCTACTGTACGAGCAGTACTTC.

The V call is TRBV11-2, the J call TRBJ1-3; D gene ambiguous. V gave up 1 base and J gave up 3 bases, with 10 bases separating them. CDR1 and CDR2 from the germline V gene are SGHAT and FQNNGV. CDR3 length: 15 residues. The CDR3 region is CASSLVRPVGNTIYF. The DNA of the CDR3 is TGTGCCAGCAGCTTAGTGAGGCCAGTTGGAAACACCATATATTTT.

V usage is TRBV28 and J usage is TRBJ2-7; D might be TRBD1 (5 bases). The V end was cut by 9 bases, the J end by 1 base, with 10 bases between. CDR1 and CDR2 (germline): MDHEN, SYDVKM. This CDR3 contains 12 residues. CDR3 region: CASTDRSYEQYF. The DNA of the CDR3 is TGTGCCAGTACCGACAGATCCTACGAGCAGTACTTC. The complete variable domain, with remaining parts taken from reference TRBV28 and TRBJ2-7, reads DVKVTQSSRYLVKRTGEKVFLECVQDMDHENMFWYRQDPGLGLRLIYFSYDVKMKEKGDIPEGYSVSREKKERFSLILESASTNQTSMYLCASTDRSYEQYFGPGTRLTVT.

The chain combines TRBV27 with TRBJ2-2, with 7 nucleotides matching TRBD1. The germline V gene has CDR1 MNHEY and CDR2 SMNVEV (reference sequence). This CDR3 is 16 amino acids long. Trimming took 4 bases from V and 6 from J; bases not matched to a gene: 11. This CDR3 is CASSSSTGVGSGELFF. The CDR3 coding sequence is TGTGCCAGCAGTTCGAGTACAGGGGTTGGTTCCGGGGAGCTGTTTTTT.

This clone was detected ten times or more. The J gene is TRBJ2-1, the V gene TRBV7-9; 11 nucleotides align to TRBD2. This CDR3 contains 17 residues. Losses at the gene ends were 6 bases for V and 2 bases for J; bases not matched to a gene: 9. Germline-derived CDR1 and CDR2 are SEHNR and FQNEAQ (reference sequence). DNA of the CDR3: TGTGCCAGCAGTTTTAGCGGGAGGGCCCTTCCCTACAATGAGCAGTTCTTC. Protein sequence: CASSFSGRALPYNEQFF.

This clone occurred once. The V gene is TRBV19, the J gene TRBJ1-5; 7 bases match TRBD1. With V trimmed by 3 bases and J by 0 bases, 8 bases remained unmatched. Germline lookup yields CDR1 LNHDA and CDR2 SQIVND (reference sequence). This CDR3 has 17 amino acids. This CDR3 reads CASSIRTGAYSNQPQHF. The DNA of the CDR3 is TGTGCCAGTAGTATTCGAACAGGGGCTTATAGCAATCAGCCCCAGCATTTT.

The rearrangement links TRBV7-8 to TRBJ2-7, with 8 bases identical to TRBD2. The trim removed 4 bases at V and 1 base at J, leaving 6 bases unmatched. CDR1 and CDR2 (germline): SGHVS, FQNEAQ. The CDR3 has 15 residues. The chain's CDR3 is CASSSGLVGSYEQYF. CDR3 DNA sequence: TGTGCCAGCAGCTCGGGACTAGTGGGGTCCTACGAGCAGTACTTC. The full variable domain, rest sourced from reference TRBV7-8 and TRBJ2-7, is GAGVSQSPRYKVAKRGQDVALRCDPISGHVSLFWYQQALGQGPEFLTYFQNEAQLDKSGLPSDRFFAERPEGSVSTLKIQRTQQEDSAVYLCASSSGLVGSYEQYFGPGTRLTVT.

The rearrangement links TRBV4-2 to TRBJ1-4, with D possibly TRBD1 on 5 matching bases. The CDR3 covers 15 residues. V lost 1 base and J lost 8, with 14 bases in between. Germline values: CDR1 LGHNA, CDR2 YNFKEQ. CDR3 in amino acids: CASSQGSQVNEKLFF. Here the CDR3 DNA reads TGTGCCAGCAGCCAAGGCTCACAGGTCAACGAAAAACTGTTTTTT.

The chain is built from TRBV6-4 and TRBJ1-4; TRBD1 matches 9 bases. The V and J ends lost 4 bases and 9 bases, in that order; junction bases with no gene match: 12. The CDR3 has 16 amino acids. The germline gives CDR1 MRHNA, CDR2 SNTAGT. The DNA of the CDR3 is TGTGCCAGCAGTGTGGCTCCGGGACAGGGTTGGAAAAAACTGTTTTTT. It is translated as CASSVAPGQGWKKLFF.

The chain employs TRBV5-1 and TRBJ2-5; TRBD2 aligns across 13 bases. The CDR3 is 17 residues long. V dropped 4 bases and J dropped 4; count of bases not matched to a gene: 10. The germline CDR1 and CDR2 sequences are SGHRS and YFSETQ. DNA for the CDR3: TGCGCCAGCAGCCTAGGACTAGCGGGGGCCATCCCAGAGACCCAGTACTTC. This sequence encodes CASSLGLAGAIPETQYF.

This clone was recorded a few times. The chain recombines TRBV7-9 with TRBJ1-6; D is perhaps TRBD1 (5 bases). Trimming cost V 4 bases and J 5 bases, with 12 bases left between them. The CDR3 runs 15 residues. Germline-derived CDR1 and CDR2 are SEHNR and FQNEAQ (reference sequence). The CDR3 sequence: CASSSLGTDNSPLHF. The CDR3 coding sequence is TGTGCCAGCAGCTCGCTCGGGACTGATAATTCACCCCTCCACTTT. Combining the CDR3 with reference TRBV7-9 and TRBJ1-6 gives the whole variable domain DTGVSQNPRHKITKRGQNVTFRCDPISEHNRLYWYRQTLGQGPEFLTYFQNEAQLEKSRLLSDRFSAERPKGSFSTLEIQRTEQGDSAMYLCASSSLGTDNSPLHFGNGTRLTVT.

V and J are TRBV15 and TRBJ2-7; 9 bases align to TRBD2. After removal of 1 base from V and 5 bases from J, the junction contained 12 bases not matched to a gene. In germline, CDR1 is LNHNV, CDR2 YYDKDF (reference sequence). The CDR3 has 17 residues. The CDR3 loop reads CATSRGGRGLVVHEQYF. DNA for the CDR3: TGTGCCACCAGCAGAGGCGGGAGGGGACTAGTAGTCCACGAGCAGTACTTC.

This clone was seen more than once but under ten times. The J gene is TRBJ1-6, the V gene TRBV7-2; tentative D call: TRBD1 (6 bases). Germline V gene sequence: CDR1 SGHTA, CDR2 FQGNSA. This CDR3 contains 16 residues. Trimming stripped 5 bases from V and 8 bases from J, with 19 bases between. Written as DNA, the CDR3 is TGTGCCAGCAGCGCCCCAGGGGCACTTGAGTATTCACCCCTCCACTTT. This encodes CASSAPGALEYSPLHF. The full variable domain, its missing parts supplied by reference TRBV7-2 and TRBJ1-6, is GAGVSQSPSNKVTEKGKDVELRCDPISGHTALYWYRQSLGQGLEFLIYFQGNSAPDKSGLPSDRFSAERTGGSVSTLTIQRTQQEDSAVYLCASSAPGALEYSPLHFGNGTRLTVT.

CDR3 in DNA: TGTGCCAGCAGCCCATCCCTGCGCTCCTATAATTCACCCCTCCACTTT. This codes for CASSPSLRSYNSPLHF. The rearrangement uses TRBV7-2 and TRBJ1-6; D not resolved. CDR3 length equals 16 residues. Germline-derived CDR1 and CDR2 are SGHTA and FQGNSA. Trimming shortened V by 5 bases and J by 0 bases, and 11 bases separated the two germline ends.

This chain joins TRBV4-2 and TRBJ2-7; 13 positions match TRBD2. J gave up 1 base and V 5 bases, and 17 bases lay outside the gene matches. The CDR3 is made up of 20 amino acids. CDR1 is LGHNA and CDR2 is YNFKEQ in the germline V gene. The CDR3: CASSTQVGIRTSGSSYEQYF. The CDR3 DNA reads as TGTGCCAGCAGCACCCAGGTAGGGATCCGGACTAGCGGGAGTTCCTACGAGCAGTACTTC.

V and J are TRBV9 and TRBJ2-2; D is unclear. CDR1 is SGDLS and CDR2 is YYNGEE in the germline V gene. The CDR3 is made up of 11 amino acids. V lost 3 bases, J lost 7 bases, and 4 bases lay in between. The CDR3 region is CASSGHGELFF. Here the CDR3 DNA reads TGTGCCAGCAGCGGGCACGGGGAGCTGTTTTTT.

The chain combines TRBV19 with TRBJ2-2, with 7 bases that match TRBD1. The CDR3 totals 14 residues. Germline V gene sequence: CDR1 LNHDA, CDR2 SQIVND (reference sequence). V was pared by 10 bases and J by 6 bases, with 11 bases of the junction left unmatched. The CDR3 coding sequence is TGTGCCACTGCCGGGCAGGGGGTTGCCGGGGAGCTGTTTTTT. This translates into CATAGQGVAGELFF. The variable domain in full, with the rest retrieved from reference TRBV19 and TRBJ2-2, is DGGITQSPKYLFRKEGQNVTLSCEQNLNHDAMYWYRQDPGQGLRLIYYSQIVNDFQKGDIAEGYSVSREKKESFPLTVTSAQKNPTAFYLCATAGQGVAGELFFGEGSRLTVL.

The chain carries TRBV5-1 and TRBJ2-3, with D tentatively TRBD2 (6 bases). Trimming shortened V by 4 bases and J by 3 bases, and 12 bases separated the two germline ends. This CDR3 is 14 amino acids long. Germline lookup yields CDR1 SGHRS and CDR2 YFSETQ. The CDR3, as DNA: TGCGCCAGCAGCACCGGGACTGCTACAGATACGCAGTATTTT. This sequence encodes CASSTGTATDTQYF. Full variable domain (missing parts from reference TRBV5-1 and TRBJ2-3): KAGVTQTPRYLIKTRGQQVTLSCSPISGHRSVSWYQQTPGQGLQFLFEYFSETQRNKGNFPGRFSGRQFSNSRSEMNVSTLELGDSALYLCASSTGTATDTQYFGPGTRLTVL.

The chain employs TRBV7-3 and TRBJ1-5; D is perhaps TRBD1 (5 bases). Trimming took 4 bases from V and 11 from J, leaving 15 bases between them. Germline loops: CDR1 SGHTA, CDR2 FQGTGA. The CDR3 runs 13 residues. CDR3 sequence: CASSSGPGGAQHF. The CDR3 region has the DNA TGTGCCAGCAGCTCCGGGCCTGGGGGGGCCCAGCATTTT.

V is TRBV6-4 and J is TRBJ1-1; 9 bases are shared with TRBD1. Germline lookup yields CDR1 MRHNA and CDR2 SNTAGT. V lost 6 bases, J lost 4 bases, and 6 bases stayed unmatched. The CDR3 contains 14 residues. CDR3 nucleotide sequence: TGTGCCAGCAGCCCGGGACAGGGCACCACTGAAGCTTTCTTT. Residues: CASSPGQGTTEAFF.

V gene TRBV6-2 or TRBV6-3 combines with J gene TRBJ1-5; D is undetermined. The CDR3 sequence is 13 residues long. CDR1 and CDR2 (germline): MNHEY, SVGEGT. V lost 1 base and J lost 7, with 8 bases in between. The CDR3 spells CASSYYSRQPQHF. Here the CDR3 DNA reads TGTGCCAGCAGTTACTACAGCCGGCAGCCCCAGCATTTT.

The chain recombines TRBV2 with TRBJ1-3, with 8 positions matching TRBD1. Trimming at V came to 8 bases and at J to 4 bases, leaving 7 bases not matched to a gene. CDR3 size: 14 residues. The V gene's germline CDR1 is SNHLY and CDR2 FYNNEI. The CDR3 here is CASGDRLAGNTIYF. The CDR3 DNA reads TGTGCCAGCGGGGACAGGTTGGCCGGAAACACCATATATTTT.

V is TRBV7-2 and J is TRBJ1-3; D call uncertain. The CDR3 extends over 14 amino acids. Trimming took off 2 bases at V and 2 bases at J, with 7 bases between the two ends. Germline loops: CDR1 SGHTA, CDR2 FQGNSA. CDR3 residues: CASSLSRAGNTIYF. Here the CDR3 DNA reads TGTGCCAGCAGCTTAAGTAGAGCTGGAAACACCATATATTTT.

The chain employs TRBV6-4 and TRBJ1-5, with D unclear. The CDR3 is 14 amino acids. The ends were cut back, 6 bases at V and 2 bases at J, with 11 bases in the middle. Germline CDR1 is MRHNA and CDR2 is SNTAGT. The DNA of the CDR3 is TGTGCCAGCAGCCCCTCCGCGGGCAATCAGCCCCAGCATTTT. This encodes CASSPSAGNQPQHF.

This CDR3 reads CASSYGLAGGREQYF. The DNA of the CDR3 is TGTGCCAGCAGTTACGGTTTGGCAGGAGGGCGCGAGCAGTACTTC. This chain connects TRBV6-6 to TRBJ2-7; TRBD2 might be the D (6 bases). Germline CDR1 and CDR2: MNHNY and SVGAGI (reference sequence). The V gene lost 2 bases and the J gene lost 6 bases, with 17 bases spanning the gap. There are 15 residues in the CDR3.